This T cell receptor beta chain emerged from a study of CD8+CD57+ T cells in acquired aplastic anemia. Study summary: CD4+ and CD8+ cells, once sorted, gave DNA averaging roughly 3 ug. Study outcomes and limitations: Common to patients and controls were 25 to 30 CD8+ CDR3 sequences. Controls did not differ significantly from patients in CD8+ Simpson's diversity.

Germline loops: CDR1 SEHNR, CDR2 FQNEAQ (reference sequence). V lost 5 bases and J lost 0; bases outside the gene matches: 4. The CDR3 spans 14 residues. About this clonotype itself: Its specificity is not known.

Profiling that covered TCR beta VDJ and CDR3 relied on genomic DNA as its template. In TCRdb, the reads were re-called with MiXCR into one record per CDR3 protein. The table has 150,000 to 200,000 distinct CDR3 sequences, under 70% seen once. Sequenced sample: sorted CD4+, CD8+, or CD8+CD57+ T cells (not recorded which) from PBMCs. The source is a human donor with severe aplastic anemia or a healthy control (not recorded which). V gene TRBV7-9 combines with J gene TRBJ2-7; 7 positions match TRBD1. The CDR3 sequence: CASSTGQSSYEQYF. The CDR3 DNA reads TGTGCCAGCAGCACGGGACAGAGCTCCTACGAGCAGTACTTC.